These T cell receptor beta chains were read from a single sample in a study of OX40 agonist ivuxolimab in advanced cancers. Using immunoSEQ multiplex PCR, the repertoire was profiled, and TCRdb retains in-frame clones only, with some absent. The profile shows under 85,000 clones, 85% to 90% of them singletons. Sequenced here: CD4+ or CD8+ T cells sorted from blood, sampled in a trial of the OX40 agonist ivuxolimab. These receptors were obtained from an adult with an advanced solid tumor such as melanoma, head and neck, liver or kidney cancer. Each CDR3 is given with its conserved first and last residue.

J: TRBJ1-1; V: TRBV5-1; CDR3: CASSLVEGAWTEAFF
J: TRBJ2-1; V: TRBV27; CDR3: CASSSASGSVVSYNEQFF
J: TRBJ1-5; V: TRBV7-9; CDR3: CASTRGAGGQPQHF
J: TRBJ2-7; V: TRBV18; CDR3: CASSPTGFWNEQYF
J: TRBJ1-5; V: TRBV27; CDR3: CASSDLEEGQPQHF
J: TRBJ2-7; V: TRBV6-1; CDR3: CASGRGYYEQYF
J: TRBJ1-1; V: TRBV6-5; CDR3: CASRFTAEQAFF
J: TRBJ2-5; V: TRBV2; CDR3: CASSEAGYQETQYF
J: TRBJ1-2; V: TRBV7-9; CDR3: CASTGDNLNIYGYTF
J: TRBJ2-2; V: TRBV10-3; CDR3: CAISVLRADTGELFF
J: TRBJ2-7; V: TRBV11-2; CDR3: CASGFFPSGEQYF
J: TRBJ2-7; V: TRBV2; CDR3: CAIFRDSYYEQYF
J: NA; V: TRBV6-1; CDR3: CASRQGSIYEQYF
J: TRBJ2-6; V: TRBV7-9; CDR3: CASSLTQRYRVGANVLTF
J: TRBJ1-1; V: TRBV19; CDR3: CASSIGRSWGNTEAFF
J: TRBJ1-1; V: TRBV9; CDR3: CASSATTGGTEAFF
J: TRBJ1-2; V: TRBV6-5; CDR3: CASRRDNRNYGYTF
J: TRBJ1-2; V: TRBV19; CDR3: CASTHFRGDYGYTF
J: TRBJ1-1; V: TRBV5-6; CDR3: CASSPIWGEYTEAFF
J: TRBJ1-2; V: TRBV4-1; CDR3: CASSSGSGGAGYGYTF
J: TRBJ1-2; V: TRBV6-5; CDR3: CASRAGPSGYTF
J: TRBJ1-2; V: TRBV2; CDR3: CASSQTGEDGYTF
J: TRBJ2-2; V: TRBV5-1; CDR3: CASSLDHYTGELFF